The sequence of this T cell receptor (beta chain) was determined in a study of T cell responses to AZD1222 COVID-19 vaccine (dated by TCRdb to the early 2020s). General notes on the study: AZD1222 recipients with second doses at about 4 weeks or about 12 weeks were pooled, because spike-specific TCR depth and breadth did not differ between schedules. TCR sequencing was performed for over 230 trial participants, of whom 207 were given two doses of AZD1222 and 26 were given two doses of MenACWY control vaccine. Trial participants were enrolled by age into subgroups of 18-55, 56-69 and 70-plus years, and around 150, 29 and 61 TCR-sequenced participants, respectively, were included in these subgroups. Here is what the overall study found, with its caveats: Only five to seven AZD1222 recipients were SARS-CoV-2 seropositive at baseline, limiting conclusions about previously exposed vaccinees. Spike-specific TCR breadth and depth rose significantly after two AZD1222 doses compared with day 0 and with MenACWY recipients. The 56-69-year group was small, and its depth increase did not reach significance, likely because of low power. The vaccine-associated CD4 TCRs covered the entire spike protein, and the dominant responses fell in regions 160-218 and 743-854. Most participants were white British and females outnumbered males, and the authors suggested that clonal diversity may have been underestimated. Epitopes outside the regions mutated in the B.1.351 and B.1.1.7 variants were reportedly recognized by nearly half of the unique spike-specific TCRs. No day 14 peak-response samples were available, so repertoires were characterized only after the peak T cell response.

V lost 2 bases and J lost 4 bases; the stretch between them is 0 bases long. Its CDR3 holds 10 amino acids, cysteine through phenylalanine. The read is trimmed to its CDR3 DNA, 30 bases read in frame from base 1. The germline V gene (reference sequence) gives CDR1 as DFQATT and CDR2 as SNEGSKA. A remark on this clone: Its antigen is unknown. The sample holds no much larger clone one base away, and base qualities are not on file.

The sample's time point label, decoded: baseline before first vaccination. Vaccinee samples were obtained from the UK trials COV001 and COV002, which included a single-blind randomized controlled phase 2/3 trial of AZD1222 (ChAdOx1 nCoV-19) in healthy adults. Trial participant PBMC samples were collected at day 0 and day 28 after the second dose for TCRbeta chain sequencing. The CDR3 regions of human TCRbeta chains were analyzed by immunosequencing. The published analysis was carried out like this. Repertoire TCRs were matched against a reference library of SARS-CoV-2-specific TCRs generated with the MIRA antigen-specificity platform. Breadth was defined as the fraction of unique TCRs that were SARS-CoV-2-associated, and depth was defined as the fraction of total T cells that were SARS-CoV-2-associated. Using the MIRA data, each spike-specific TCR was mapped to the spike region that the TCR reacts to and placed in a CD4 or CD8 class. Log10-transformed breadth and depth values were compared by one-way ANOVA with Sidak's multiple comparisons tests. As stored in TCRdb, this immuneACCESS dataset retains in-frame rearrangements with V and J assigned. A fraction of the clones does not appear; measured against another copy, unresolved V genes explain less than half of the discrepancy, and the remainder lacks a known reason. V, J and clone size reflect that table, while D and trimming were determined from the DNA. This sample holds around 160,000 clones; around 91% were observed only once. The ten largest clones capture roughly 5% of the sample.

The TCR originated in an adult in good health. Material: peripheral blood, obtained on day 0 of AZD1222 vaccination. The receptor chain draws on TRBV20-1 and TRBJ2-1, with the D gene not confidently named. The CDR3 region: CSARYNEQFF. The DNA reads as follows: TGCAGTGCTAGATACAATGAGCAGTTCTTC.